These 22 T cell receptor beta chains were sequenced from one sample in a study of neurological immune-mediated disorders. Each CDR3 protein is one row after TCRdb ran MiXCR on the 5' RACE reads. Of about 52,000 distinct CDR3 sequences listed, 3.8% were seen once; the top ten hold roughly 7.1%. Sequenced input: PBMCs. The receptors were gathered from a man between 60 and 70 years old with multiple sclerosis.

This clonotype was counted at least ten times. The chain carries TRBV20-1 and TRBJ2-1; 7 bases agree with TRBD2. The CDR3 has 15 residues. Per germline, CDR1 DFQATT and CDR2 SNEGSKA (reference sequence). The trim removed 2 bases at V and 2 bases at J, leaving 6 bases unmatched. CDR3 coding DNA: TGCAGTGCTAGACGGGGAGGGCCTCCCTACAATGAGCAGTTCTTC. It yields the protein CSARRGGPPYNEQFF.

This clonotype was detected many times. V and J are TRBV20-1 and TRBJ1-5, with D hard to call. The germline CDR1 and CDR2 sequences are DFQATT and SNEGSKA (reference sequence). The CDR3 loop spans 12 amino acids. The V end lost 3 bases, the J end lost 5 bases, and 8 bases lay between the germline ends. The CDR3 is CSASVKDQPQHF. DNA of the CDR3: TGCAGTGCTAGTGTAAAGGATCAGCCCCAGCATTTT.

This clonotype was seen at least ten times. One end of the junction fails to match germline, which may point to a read error. This rearrangement joins TRBV7-9 to TRBJ1-2; 10 nucleotides match TRBD1. Looked up from germline, CDR1 is SEHNR and CDR2 is FQNEAQ (reference sequence). There are 12 residues in the CDR3. The CDR3 here is CASTYRDRGRYF. The CDR3, as DNA: TGTGCCAGCACCTACCGGGACAGGGGACGATACTTC.

This clonotype occurred many times. The chain carries TRBV28 and TRBJ2-1; 11 bases agree with TRBD2. Germline V lookup: CDR1 MDHEN, CDR2 SYDVKM. The CDR3 is made up of 16 amino acids. V trimming: 4 bases; J trimming: 4 bases; junction bases outside the gene matches: 6. CDR3 loop: CASSSSTSGEYNEQFF. The DNA for the CDR3 is TGTGCCAGCAGTTCCTCGACTAGCGGGGAGTACAATGAGCAGTTCTTC.

This clonotype was picked up many times. This chain uses TRBV20-1 with TRBJ1-6; TRBD1 matches 7 bases. Germline trimming cut 4 bases from V and 11 bases from J; bases unmatched to any gene: 14. Looked up from germline, CDR1 is DFQATT and CDR2 is SNEGSKA (reference sequence). There are 15 residues in the CDR3. In DNA, the CDR3 is TGCAGTGCTAAGACCCTCGGACAGGCTCGGACACCCCTCCACTTT. Encoded protein: CSAKTLGQARTPLHF.

The sample holds many counts of this clonotype. The chain employs TRBV11-2 and TRBJ2-7, with unresolved D. V lost 4 bases and J lost 4, with 11 bases in between. Looked up from germline, CDR1 is SGHAT and CDR2 is FQNNGV. This CDR3 region has 13 residues. CDR3: CASSSPSGYEQYF. DNA of the CDR3: TGTGCCAGCAGCTCACCCAGTGGGTACGAGCAGTACTTC. Complete variable domain (other parts from reference TRBV11-2 and TRBJ2-7): EAGVAQSPRYKIIEKRQSVAFWCNPISGHATLYWYQQILGQGPKLLIQFQNNGVVDDSQLPKDRFSAERLKGVDSTLKIQPAKLEDSAVYLCASSSPSGYEQYFGPGTRLTVT.

This clonotype appeared many times. The chain is built from TRBV5-5 and TRBJ2-7; TRBD2 matches 8 bases. The CDR3 runs 15 residues. Germline CDR1 and CDR2: SGHKS and YYEKEE (reference sequence). V lost 2 bases, J lost 0 bases, and 4 bases stayed unmatched. The CDR3 DNA is TGTGCCAGCAGCTTTCAGCGGGGGAGCTCCTACGAGCAGTACTTC. Protein: CASSFQRGSSYEQYF.

This clonotype was found once. A much larger clone lies one base from this, so it may be a read error. V gene TRBV7-3 combines with J gene TRBJ2-7; perhaps D is TRBD1 or TRBD2 (6 bases each). The CDR3 consists of 15 residues. Germline-derived CDR1 and CDR2 are SGHTA and FQGTGA. V gave up 11 bases and J gave up 3 bases, with 23 bases separating them. CDR3 coding DNA: TGTGCCTCTCCAACGGGGGACACTCAGTTCTACGAGCAGTACTTC. Its protein is CASPTGDTQFYEQYF.

In its sample, this clonotype was seen many times. This chain joins TRBV29-1 and TRBJ2-3; D may be TRBD2 (5 bases). Germline V gene sequence: CDR1 SQVTM, CDR2 ANQGSEA. The CDR3 is 15 amino acids. Trimming shortened V by 3 bases and J by 4 bases, and 17 bases separated the two germline ends. CDR3 bases: TGCAGCGTTGAGGGAGAGCTGAGAGGGCCAGATACGCAGTATTTT. Translation gives CSVEGELRGPDTQYF.

This clonotype was picked up a small number of times. V usage is TRBV7-9 and J usage is TRBJ2-3; no clear D. Looked up from germline, CDR1 is SEHNR and CDR2 is FQNEAQ (reference sequence). The CDR3 contains 14 residues. The V and J ends lost 3 bases and 3 bases respectively, with 10 bases between them. The CDR3 region has the DNA TGTGCCAGCAGCTTTTCTAGGTCTACAGATACGCAGTATTTT. Translation gives CASSFSRSTDTQYF.

Ten or more counts support this clonotype. This rearrangement joins TRBV20-1 to TRBJ1-5; 9 bases are a match to TRBD1. Germline CDR1 is DFQATT and CDR2 is SNEGSKA (reference sequence). This CDR3 has 16 residues. J gave up 4 bases and V 3 bases, and 10 bases lay outside the gene matches. The CDR3 spells CSASGAGTGRNQPQHF. CDR3 bases: TGCAGTGCTAGTGGAGCCGGGACAGGGCGGAATCAGCCCCAGCATTTT.

This clonotype was recorded at least ten times. The rearrangement links TRBV4-2 to TRBJ2-2, with 10 bases that match TRBD2. Germline CDR1 and CDR2: LGHNA and YNFKEQ. This CDR3 spans 18 amino acids. V was clipped by 0 bases and J by 8 bases; unmatched bases: 12. This chain's CDR3 is CASSQDQLAGVSSGELFF. The CDR3 nucleotides are TGTGCCAGCAGCCAAGATCAGCTAGCGGGAGTTTCGAGTGGGGAGCTGTTTTTT.

This clonotype was detected ten times or more. The chain carries TRBV5-1 and TRBJ2-3; D unclear. Trimming took off 2 bases at V and 0 bases at J, with 7 bases between the two ends. The CDR3 is 14 residues long. From germline, CDR1 is SGHRS and CDR2 YFSETQ. CDR3 nucleotide sequence: TGCGCCAGCAGCTTAAGGACCAGCACAGATACGCAGTATTTT. Translating gives CASSLRTSTDTQYF. Looking up the rest from reference TRBV5-1 and TRBJ2-3 gives the full variable domain: KAGVTQTPRYLIKTRGQQVTLSCSPISGHRSVSWYQQTPGQGLQFLFEYFSETQRNKGNFPGRFSGRQFSNSRSEMNVSTLELGDSALYLCASSLRTSTDTQYFGPGTRLTVL.

This clonotype was seen repeatedly, ten times or more. This chain uses TRBV20-1 with TRBJ2-3; no reliable D call. V gave up 0 bases and J gave up 4 bases, with 5 bases separating them. The CDR3 runs to 12 residues. Germline V CDR1 and CDR2: DFQATT, SNEGSKA (reference sequence). In nucleotides, the CDR3 is TGCAGTGCTAGAGATCCCCCAGATACGCAGTATTTT. Residues: CSARDPPDTQYF.

This clonotype was counted a few times. V gene TRBV5-1 combines with J gene TRBJ1-1, with D hard to call. The germline CDR1 and CDR2 sequences are SGHRS and YFSETQ. Trimming removed 0 bases from V and 3 bases from J, with 9 bases in between. This CDR3 contains 14 residues. The CDR3 here is CASSLEWRDTEAFF. CDR3 sequence (DNA): TGCGCCAGCAGCTTGGAGTGGAGAGACACTGAAGCTTTCTTT.

This clonotype appeared many times. The genes are TRBV27 and TRBJ2-3; D not resolved. The CDR3 totals 14 residues. V was clipped by 3 bases and J by 1 base, with 8 bases between them. CDR1 and CDR2 (germline): MNHEY, SMNVEV (reference sequence). CDR3 residues: CASSFQLGTDTQYF. In nucleotides, the CDR3 is TGTGCCAGCAGTTTCCAGTTAGGCACAGATACGCAGTATTTT.

This clonotype showed up just a few times. This chain connects TRBV29-1 to TRBJ2-3; no firm D call. This CDR3 spans 11 amino acids. The V gene lost 6 bases and the J gene lost 6 bases, with 10 bases spanning the gap. CDR1 and CDR2 from the germline V gene are SQVTM and ANQGSEA. CDR3 DNA sequence: TGCAGCGTCCCTTTGGGGGATACGCAGTATTTT. Translated, it gives CSVPLGDTQYF.

This clonotype has just a few counts. The chain is built from TRBV20-1 and TRBJ2-7; D is ambiguous. Germline assignment: CDR1 DFQATT and CDR2 SNEGSKA (reference sequence). V gave up 0 bases and J gave up 6 bases, with 12 bases separating them. The CDR3 is made up of 13 amino acids. The CDR3 reads CSARDPIGREQYF. In DNA form, the CDR3 reads TGCAGTGCTAGAGACCCTATCGGGCGCGAGCAGTACTTC.

This clonotype showed up many times. The chain recombines TRBV6-5 with TRBJ2-4, with D uncertain. There are 15 residues in the CDR3. V was clipped by 6 bases and J by 3 bases, with 15 bases between them. Germline V lookup: CDR1 MNHEY, CDR2 SVGAGI. The CDR3 spells CASSTIGVGKNIQYF. DNA of the CDR3: TGTGCCAGCAGCACAATCGGAGTAGGCAAAAACATTCAGTACTTC.

Many counts were recorded for this clonotype. CDR3 loop: CASSLDSRNYGYTF. For the CDR3, the DNA is TGCGCCAGCAGCTTGGACAGCCGAAACTATGGCTACACCTTC. This chain uses TRBV5-1 with TRBJ1-2; D gene uncertain. This CDR3 spans 14 amino acids. Per germline, CDR1 SGHRS and CDR2 YFSETQ. V was trimmed by 0 bases and J by 2 bases, leaving 8 bases between them.

This clonotype came up many times. The chain has TRBV3-1 and TRBJ1-6; the D is unclear. This CDR3 spans 14 amino acids. Germline V gene data show CDR1 as LGHDT and CDR2 as YNNKEL (reference sequence). V was shortened by 4 bases and J by 11 bases, with 15 bases between the two germline ends. CDR3 DNA: TGTGCCAGCAGCCTAGAAAAAAAGGGAACACCCCTCCACTTT. This sequence encodes CASSLEKKGTPLHF.

V usage is TRBV5-1 and J usage is TRBJ1-6; 7 nucleotides agree with TRBD1. The junction had 3 bases not matched to a gene; V was cut back by 5 bases and J by 7 bases. CDR3 size: 13 residues. Per the germline V gene, CDR1 is SGHRS and CDR2 is YFSETQ. CDR3 protein: CASRGTENSPLHF. CDR3 sequence (DNA): TGCGCCAGCAGAGGGACAGAAAATTCACCCCTCCACTTT.